This entry lists 16 T cell receptor beta chains sequenced from one sample in a study of T cell responses to AZD1222 COVID-19 vaccine (dated by TCRdb to the early 2020s). This specimen's time point label, interpreted: baseline before first vaccination. Libraries were built with the immunoSEQ multiplex PCR assay. This is the immuneACCESS table as TCRdb keeps it, with only in-frame sequences that have V and J called. A part of the clones is gone; compared with another copy, unresolved V genes explain less than half, and the rest is unexplained. For this sample there are some 110,000 clones; around 82% appear just once. The ten biggest clones cover 9.4% of the sample. Material: peripheral blood, obtained on day 0 of AZD1222 vaccination. The source is an adult in good health.

The CDR3 reads CASSQDPLFVPQYF. CDR3 DNA sequence: TGTGCCAGCAGCCAAGATCCTCTATTTGTACCGCAGTATTTT. The V call is TRBV3-1 (or the pseudogene TRBV3-2), the J call TRBJ2-3; D uncertain. Trimming took off 0 bases at V and 10 bases at J, with 14 bases between the two ends. The CDR3 is 14 amino acids. Germline V lookup: CDR1 LGHDT, CDR2 YNNKEL (reference sequence).

CDR3 region: CASSARDVVSNQPQHF. The CDR3 DNA is TGTGCCAGCAGTGCCAGGGACGTAGTTAGCAATCAGCCCCAGCATTTT. The chain is built from TRBV6-1 and TRBJ1-5; possibly TRBD1 for D (5 bases). The V and J ends lost 4 bases and 0 bases respectively, with 13 bases between them. Germline lookup yields CDR1 MNHNS and CDR2 SASEGT. The CDR3 sequence is 16 residues long.

The chain has TRBV4-2 and TRBJ1-5, with D possibly matching TRBD1 (6 bases). Trimming took off 0 bases at V and 6 bases at J, with 15 bases between the two ends. The length of the CDR3 is 16 residues. CDR1 LGHNA and CDR2 YNFKEQ come from the germline V gene. The DNA for the CDR3 is TGTGCCAGCAGCCAAGATCGGGGGGCGCAGGGTCAGCCCCAGCATTTT. It codes for CASSQDRGAQGQPQHF.

The rearrangement joins TRBV28 to TRBJ2-7, with D perhaps matching TRBD2 (5 bases). Germline CDR1 is MDHEN and CDR2 is SYDVKM. V was clipped by 4 bases and J by 0 bases, with 13 bases between them. The CDR3 loop spans 15 amino acids. The DNA of the CDR3 is TGTGCCAGCAGTTATCCAAGCGGTGCCTCCTACGAGCAGTACTTC. The encoded protein is CASSYPSGASYEQYF.

The V gene is TRBV6-5, the J gene TRBJ2-7, with 8 positions matching TRBD2. Germline values: CDR1 MNHEY, CDR2 SVGAGI. V lost 5 bases to trimming and J lost 3 bases; unmatched junction nucleotides: 9. The CDR3 consists of 15 residues. CDR3 in DNA: TGTGCCAGCAGTCACCGGGGACTAGGCCTCTACGAGCAGTACTTC. It yields the protein CASSHRGLGLYEQYF.

This clone was found once. The rearrangement links TRBV15 to TRBJ2-5; D not certain. In germline, CDR1 is LNHNV, CDR2 YYDKDF (reference sequence). This CDR3 spans 12 amino acids. Trimming took 1 base from V and 5 from J, leaving 5 bases between them. In DNA, the CDR3 is TGTGCCACCAGCAGAGGCACGGAGACCCAGTACTTC. Its translation is CATSRGTETQYF.

CDR3 nucleotides: TGCGCCAGCAGCTGGGGCTCTGGAAACACCATATATTTT. Its translation is CASSWGSGNTIYF. V and J are TRBV5-1 and TRBJ1-3; D remains ambiguous. Trimming pared 3 bases from V and 0 bases from J, leaving 4 bases between. Germline V gene sequence: CDR1 SGHRS, CDR2 YFSETQ. This CDR3 has 13 residues.

The chain employs TRBV18 and TRBJ1-1; 9 bases are a match to TRBD1. The germline V gene encodes CDR1 KGHSH and CDR2 LQKENI. This CDR3 has 14 amino acids. J was trimmed by 6 bases and V by 7 bases; bases with no gene match: 9. CDR3 in amino acids: CASFRDREIPEAFF. Written as DNA, the CDR3 is TGTGCCAGCTTCCGGGACAGGGAGATCCCTGAAGCTTTCTTT.

The chain joins TRBV5-8 to TRBJ1-6; D remains ambiguous. Germline loops: CDR1 SGHTS, CDR2 YDEGEE. This CDR3 region has 13 residues. Trimming took off 6 bases at V and 1 base at J, with 5 bases between the two ends. Here the CDR3 reads CASIVSYNSPLHF. The CDR3 DNA is TGTGCCAGCATAGTTTCCTATAATTCACCCCTCCACTTT.

In the case of this clone: A read error may account for a junction end that differs from germline. The V and J genes are TRBV11-2 and TRBJ2-3; maybe TRBD2 (5 bases). CDR1 and CDR2 from the germline V gene are SGHAT and FQNNGV. The CDR3 has 14 amino acids. The DNA of the CDR3 is TGTGCCAGCAGCCCCAGCTCGTGGACTGCCACGCAGTACTTT. It is translated as CASSPSSWTATQYF.

This chain connects TRBV9 to TRBJ1-1, with 9 bases identical to TRBD1. The CDR3 sequence is 15 residues long. V trimming: 3 bases; J trimming: 3 bases; junction bases outside the gene matches: 6. Germline V gene data show CDR1 as SGDLS and CDR2 as YYNGEE. CDR3: CASSGSGTGYTEAFF. The DNA of the CDR3 is TGTGCCAGCAGCGGTTCCGGGACAGGGTACACTGAAGCTTTCTTT.

The chain has TRBV28 and TRBJ2-5; a weak D match, TRBD2 (6 bases). The CDR3 has 13 amino acids. V gave up 4 bases and J gave up 5 bases, with 11 bases separating them. Germline CDR1 and CDR2: MDHEN and SYDVKM. CDR3 loop: CASSSGGYETQYF. The CDR3 coding sequence is TGTGCCAGCAGTTCTGGAGGGTACGAGACCCAGTACTTC.

The rearrangement uses TRBV19 and TRBJ2-2, with 9 bases matching TRBD2. With V trimmed by 5 bases and J by 6 bases, 16 bases remained unmatched. The CDR3 has 18 residues. Germline V gene data show CDR1 as LNHDA and CDR2 as SQIVND (reference sequence). CDR3 protein: CASSSELAGDAIPGELFF. In DNA form, the CDR3 reads TGTGCCAGTAGTTCAGAACTAGCGGGTGACGCAATCCCCGGGGAGCTGTTTTTT.

The V gene is TRBV7-2, the J gene TRBJ1-4, with 9 bases fitting TRBD1. There are 15 residues in the CDR3. CDR1 is SGHTA, CDR2 FQGNSA, per germline. The V and J ends lost 6 bases and 3 bases, in that order; junction bases with no gene match: 5. Here the CDR3 DNA reads TGTGCCAGCAGGGGGGGACAGGGTGCTAATGAAAAACTGTTTTTT. This encodes CASRGGQGANEKLFF.

The CDR3: CSGRPGAGELFF. CDR3 DNA sequence: TGCAGCGGTCGTCCGGGGGCCGGGGAGCTGTTTTTT. This chain joins TRBV29-1 and TRBJ2-2, with a possible D match to TRBD2 (6 bases). The germline V and J ends were trimmed by 7 bases and 6 bases, with 12 bases remaining between them. The CDR3 spans 12 residues. Germline CDR1 reads SQVTM; CDR2 reads ANQGSEA.

Worth noting for this clone: No conserved phenylalanine or tryptophan ends this CDR3, so it is likely a read error. The limits of the CDR3 on the DNA are not certain, so only TCRdb's listed CDR3 is given. The CDR3 spells CASSAGQPKVI. The chain couples TRBV19 to TRBJ1-4; TRBD1, as called in the table, went unchecked against the DNA. The CDR3 is 11 amino acids in total, end residues counted. Per the germline V gene, CDR1 is LNHDA and CDR2 is SQIVND (reference sequence).